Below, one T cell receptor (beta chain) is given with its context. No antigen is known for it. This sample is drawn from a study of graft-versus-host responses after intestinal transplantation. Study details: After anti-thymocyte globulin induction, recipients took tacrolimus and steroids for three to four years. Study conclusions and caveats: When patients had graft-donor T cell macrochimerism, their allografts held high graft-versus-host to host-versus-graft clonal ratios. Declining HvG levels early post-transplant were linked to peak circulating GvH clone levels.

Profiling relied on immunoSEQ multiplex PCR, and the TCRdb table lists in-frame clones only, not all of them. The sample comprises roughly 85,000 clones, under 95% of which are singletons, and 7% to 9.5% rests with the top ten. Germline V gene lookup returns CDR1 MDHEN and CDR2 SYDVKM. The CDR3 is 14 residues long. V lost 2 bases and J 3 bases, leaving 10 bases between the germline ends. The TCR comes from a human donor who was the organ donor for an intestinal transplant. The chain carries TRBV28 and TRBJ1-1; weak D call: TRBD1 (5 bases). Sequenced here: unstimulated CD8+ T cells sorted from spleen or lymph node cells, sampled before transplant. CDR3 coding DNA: TGTGCCAGCAGTTTAGTCAGGGAGTACACTGAAGCTTTCTTT. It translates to CASSLVREYTEAFF.